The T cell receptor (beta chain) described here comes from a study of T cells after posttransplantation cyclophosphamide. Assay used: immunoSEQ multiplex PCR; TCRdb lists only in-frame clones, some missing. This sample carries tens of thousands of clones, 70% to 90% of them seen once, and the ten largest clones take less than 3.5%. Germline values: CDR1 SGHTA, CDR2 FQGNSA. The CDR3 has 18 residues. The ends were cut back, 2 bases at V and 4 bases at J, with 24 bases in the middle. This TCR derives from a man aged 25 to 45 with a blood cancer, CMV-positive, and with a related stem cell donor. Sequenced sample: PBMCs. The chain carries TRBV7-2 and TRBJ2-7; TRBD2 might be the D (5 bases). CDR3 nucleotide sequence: TGTGCCAGCAGCTTAAAGCTGGTGGGCCGATCCTCGGGGTACGAGCAGTACTTC. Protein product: CASSLKLVGRSSGYEQYF.